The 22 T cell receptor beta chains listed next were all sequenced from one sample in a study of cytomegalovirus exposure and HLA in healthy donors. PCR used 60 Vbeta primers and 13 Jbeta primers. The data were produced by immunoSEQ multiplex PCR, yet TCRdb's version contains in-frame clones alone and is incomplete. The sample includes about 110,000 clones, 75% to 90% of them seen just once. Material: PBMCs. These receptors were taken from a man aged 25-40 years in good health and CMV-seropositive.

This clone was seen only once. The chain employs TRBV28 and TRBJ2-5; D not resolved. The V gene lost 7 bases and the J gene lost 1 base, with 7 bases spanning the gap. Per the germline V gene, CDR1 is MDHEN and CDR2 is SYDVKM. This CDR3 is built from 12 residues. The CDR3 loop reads CASTPGQETQYF. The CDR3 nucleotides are TGTGCCAGCACCCCGGGCCAAGAGACCCAGTACTTC.

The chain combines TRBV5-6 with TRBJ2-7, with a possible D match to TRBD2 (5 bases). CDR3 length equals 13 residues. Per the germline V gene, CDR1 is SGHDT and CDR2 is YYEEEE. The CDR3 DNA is TGTGCCAGCAGCTTGGGAGTAGGCAGGACTCTCGAGGTC. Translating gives CASSLGVGRTLEV.

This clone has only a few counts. The CDR3: CASSPGIRTGGVNEQYF. The CDR3 DNA follows: TGTGCCAGCAGCCCCGGAATACGGACAGGGGGGGTAAACGAGCAGTACTTC. The chain recombines TRBV7-2 with TRBJ2-7, with 10 bases matching TRBD1. This CDR3 contains 17 residues. Germline-derived CDR1 and CDR2 are SGHTA and FQGNSA. The ends lost 5 bases at V and 5 bases at J; junction bases unmatched: 15.

This CDR3 is CATSSYRDSPYEQYF. CDR3 DNA: TGTGCCACCAGCAGCTACCGGGACAGCCCCTACGAGCAGTACTTC. This chain links TRBV15 with TRBJ2-7, with TRBD1 matching over 7 bases. The CDR3 length is 15 residues. V lost 3 bases to trimming and J lost 2 bases; unmatched junction nucleotides: 7. Germline values: CDR1 LNHNV, CDR2 YYDKDF (reference sequence).

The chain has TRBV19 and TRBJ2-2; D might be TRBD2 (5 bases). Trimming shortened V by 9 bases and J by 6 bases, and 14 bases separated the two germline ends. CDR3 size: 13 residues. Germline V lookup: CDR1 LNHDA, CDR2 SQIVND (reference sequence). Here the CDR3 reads CASGITSSGELFF. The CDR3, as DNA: TGTGCCAGCGGGATTACTAGTTCCGGGGAGCTGTTTTTT.

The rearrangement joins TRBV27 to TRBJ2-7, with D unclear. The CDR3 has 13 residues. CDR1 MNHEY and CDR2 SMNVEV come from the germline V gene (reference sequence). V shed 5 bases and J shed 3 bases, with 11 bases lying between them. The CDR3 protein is CASSTSLHYEQYF. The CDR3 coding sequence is TGTGCCAGCAGTACGAGCCTGCACTACGAGCAGTACTTC.

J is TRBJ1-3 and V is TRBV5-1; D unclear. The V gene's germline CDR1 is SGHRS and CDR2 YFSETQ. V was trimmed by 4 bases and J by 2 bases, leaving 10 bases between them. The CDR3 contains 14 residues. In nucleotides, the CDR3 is TGCGCCAGCAGCCCCACATACCCTGGAAACACCATATATTTT. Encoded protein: CASSPTYPGNTIYF.

CDR3 DNA sequence: TGTGCCAGCAGCTCGGACTCCCTCTCGGACGTCCTGACTTTC. It encodes CASSSDSLSDVLTF. The chain couples TRBV7-2 to TRBJ2-6; maybe TRBD2 (5 bases). Trimming stripped 4 bases from V and 11 bases from J, with 15 bases between. This CDR3 has 14 amino acids. Germline CDR1 is SGHTA and CDR2 is FQGNSA.

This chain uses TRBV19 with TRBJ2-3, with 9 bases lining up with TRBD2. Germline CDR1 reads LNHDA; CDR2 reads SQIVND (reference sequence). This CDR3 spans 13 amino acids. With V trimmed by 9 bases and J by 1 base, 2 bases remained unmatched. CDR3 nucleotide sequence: TGTGCCAGCATAGCGGGGGGCACAGATACGCAGTATTTT. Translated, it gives CASIAGGTDTQYF.

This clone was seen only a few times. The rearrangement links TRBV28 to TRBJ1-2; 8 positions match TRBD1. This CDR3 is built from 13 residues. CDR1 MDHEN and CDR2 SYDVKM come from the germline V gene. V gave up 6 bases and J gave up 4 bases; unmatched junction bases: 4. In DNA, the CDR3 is TGTGCCAGCAGATCGGGACAGGCCTATGGCTACACCTTC. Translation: CASRSGQAYGYTF.

In nucleotides, the CDR3 is TGTGCCAGCAGCGCCCTAGCGGGGGGGCTCAATGAGCAGTTCTTC. It codes for CASSALAGGLNEQFF. This chain joins TRBV9 and TRBJ2-1; the match to TRBD2 covers 12 bases. Per germline, CDR1 SGDLS and CDR2 YYNGEE. CDR3 length: 15 amino acids. The V gene end was trimmed by 3 bases and the J gene end by 6 bases; junction bases not matched to a gene: 4.

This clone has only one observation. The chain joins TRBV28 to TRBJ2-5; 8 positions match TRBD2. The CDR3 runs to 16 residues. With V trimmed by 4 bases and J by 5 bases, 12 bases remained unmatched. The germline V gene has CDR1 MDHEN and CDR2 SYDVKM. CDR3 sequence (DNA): TGTGCCAGCAGTTCCACACTAGCGGCCTTGAGGGAGACCCAGTACTTC. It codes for CASSSTLAALRETQYF.

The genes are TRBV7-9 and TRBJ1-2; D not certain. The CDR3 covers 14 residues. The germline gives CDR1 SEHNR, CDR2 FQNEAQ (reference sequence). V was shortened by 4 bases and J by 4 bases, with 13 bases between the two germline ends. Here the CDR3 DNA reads TGTGCCAGCAGCTCCCCGGCTGAGGGCTATGGCTACACCTTC. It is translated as CASSSPAEGYGYTF.

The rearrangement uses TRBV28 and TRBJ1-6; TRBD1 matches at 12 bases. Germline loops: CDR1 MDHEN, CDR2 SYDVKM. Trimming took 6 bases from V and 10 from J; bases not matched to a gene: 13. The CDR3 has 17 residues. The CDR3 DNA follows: TGTGCCAGCAGCCTCCGCCGGGACAGGGGGCGTAGATCACCCCTCCACTTT. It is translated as CASSLRRDRGRRSPLHF.

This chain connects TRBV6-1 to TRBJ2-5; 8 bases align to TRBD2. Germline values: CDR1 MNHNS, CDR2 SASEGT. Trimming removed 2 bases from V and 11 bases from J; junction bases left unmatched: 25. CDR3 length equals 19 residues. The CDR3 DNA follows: TGTGCCAGCAGTGAAACGGTCCGGCTAGCGGGCCTCCTGAGGTGGGAGCAGTACTTC. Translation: CASSETVRLAGLLRWEQYF.

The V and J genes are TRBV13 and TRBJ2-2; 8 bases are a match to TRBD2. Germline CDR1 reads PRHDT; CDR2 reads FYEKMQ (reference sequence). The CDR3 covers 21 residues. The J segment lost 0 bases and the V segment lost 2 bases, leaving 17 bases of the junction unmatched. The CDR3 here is CASSLNDMGLEVPSNTGELFF. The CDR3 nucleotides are TGTGCCAGCAGCTTAAATGATATGGGACTAGAAGTCCCCTCGAACACCGGGGAGCTGTTTTTT.

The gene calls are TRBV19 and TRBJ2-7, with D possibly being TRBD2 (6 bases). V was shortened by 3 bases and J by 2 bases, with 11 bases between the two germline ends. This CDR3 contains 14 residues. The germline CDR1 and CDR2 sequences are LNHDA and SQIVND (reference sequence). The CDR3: CASSMSRGTYEQYF. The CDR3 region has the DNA TGTGCCAGTAGTATGAGTCGGGGGACCTACGAGCAGTACTTC.

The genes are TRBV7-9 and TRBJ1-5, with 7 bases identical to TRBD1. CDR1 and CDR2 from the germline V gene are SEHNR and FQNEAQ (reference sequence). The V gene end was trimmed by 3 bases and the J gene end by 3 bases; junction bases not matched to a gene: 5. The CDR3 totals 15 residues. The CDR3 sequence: CASSFGDSYNQPQHF. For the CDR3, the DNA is TGTGCCAGCAGCTTCGGGGACAGTTACAATCAGCCCCAGCATTTT.

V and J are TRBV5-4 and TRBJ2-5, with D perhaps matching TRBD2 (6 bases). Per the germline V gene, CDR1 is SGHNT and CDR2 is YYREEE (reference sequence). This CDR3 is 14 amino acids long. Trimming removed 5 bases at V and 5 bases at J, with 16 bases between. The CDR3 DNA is TGTGCCAGCAGAAGTGGGGGTGGAGGGGAGACCCAGTACTTC. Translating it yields CASRSGGGGETQYF.

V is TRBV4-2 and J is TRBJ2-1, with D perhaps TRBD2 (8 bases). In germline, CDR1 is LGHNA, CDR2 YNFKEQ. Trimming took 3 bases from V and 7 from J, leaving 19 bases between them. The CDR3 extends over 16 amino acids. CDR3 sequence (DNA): TGTGCCAGCAGCCAGGAGCGGGGGTCAGGGGGTAATGAGCAGTTCTTC. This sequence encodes CASSQERGSGGNEQFF.

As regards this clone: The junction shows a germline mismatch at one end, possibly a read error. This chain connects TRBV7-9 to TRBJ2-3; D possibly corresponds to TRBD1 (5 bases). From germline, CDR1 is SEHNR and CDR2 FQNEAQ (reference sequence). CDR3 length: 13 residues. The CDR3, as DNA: TGTTCCAGCAGCTTTCCAGGGATTAATACGCAGTATTTT. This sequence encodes CSSSFPGINTQYF.

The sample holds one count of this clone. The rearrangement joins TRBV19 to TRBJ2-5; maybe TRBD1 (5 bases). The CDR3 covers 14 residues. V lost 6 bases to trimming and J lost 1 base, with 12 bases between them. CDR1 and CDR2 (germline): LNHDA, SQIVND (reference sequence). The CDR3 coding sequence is TGTGCCAGTAGCAAAATCGACAGCCAAGAGACCCAGTACTTC. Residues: CASSKIDSQETQYF.